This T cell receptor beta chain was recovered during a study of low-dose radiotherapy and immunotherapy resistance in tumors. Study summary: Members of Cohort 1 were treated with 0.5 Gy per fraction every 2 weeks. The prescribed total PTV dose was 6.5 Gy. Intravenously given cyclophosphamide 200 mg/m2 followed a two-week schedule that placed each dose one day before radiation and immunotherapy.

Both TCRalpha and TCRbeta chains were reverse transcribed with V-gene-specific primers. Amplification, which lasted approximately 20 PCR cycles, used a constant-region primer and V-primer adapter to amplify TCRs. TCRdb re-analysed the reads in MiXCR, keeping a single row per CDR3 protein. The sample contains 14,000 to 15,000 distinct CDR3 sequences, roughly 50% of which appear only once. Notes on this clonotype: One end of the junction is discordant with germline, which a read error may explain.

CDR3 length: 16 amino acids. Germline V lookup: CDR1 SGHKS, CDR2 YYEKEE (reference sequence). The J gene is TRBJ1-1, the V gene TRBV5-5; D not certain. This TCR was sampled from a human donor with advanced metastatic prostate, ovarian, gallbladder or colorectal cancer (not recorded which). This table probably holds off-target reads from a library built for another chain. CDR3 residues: CASSQDSPGPNTEAFF. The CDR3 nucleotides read TGCGCCAGCAGCCAAGATTCCCCAGGTCCTAACACTGAAGCTTTCTTT. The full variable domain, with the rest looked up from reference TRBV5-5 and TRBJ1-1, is DAGVTQSPTHLIKTRGQQVTLRCSPISGHKSVSWYQQVLGQGPQFIFQYYEKEERGRGNFPDRFSARQFPNYSSELNVNALLLGDSALYLCASSQDSPGPNTEAFFGQGTRLTVV.